What follows is one TCR beta chain and its context. Its antigen has not been determined. No qualities accompany the bases; no much larger clone lies one base away. The germline V gene supplies CDR1 MGHRA and CDR2 YSYEKL. The germline V end is reduced by 1 base and the J end by 3 bases; junction bases left unmatched: 10. The CDR3 contains 18 residues, cysteine and phenylalanine counted. The retained sequence is limited to the CDR3, 54 bases, with the frame set at the first base. The data belong to a study of cytomegalovirus exposure and HLA in healthy donors (dated by TCRdb to 2016 to 2017). A note on the overall study: According to an earlier analysis of 587 of the donors, some 180 million T cells yielded 95 million to 140 million unique TCR beta sequences and about 300 Gb of sequence data. About 320 gigabases of sequencing data and tens of millions of unique TCR sequences were included in an early release covering roughly 600 HLA-typed donors. Among the roughly 430 genotyped donors, under 90% belonged to the genetic ancestry cluster associated with self-reported Caucasian donors. The aim of the study was to test whether cataloging public T cell receptors could identify signatures of past pathogen exposure. Using immunosequencing, the study profiled T cell repertoires from 550 to 750 subjects and related those repertoires to cytomegalovirus serostatus. Along with the roughly 670-subject first cohort, a separate validation cohort of about 110 different subjects was used. The study combined high-throughput TCR immunosequencing, statistical association of individual TCRs with disease status, and machine learning to predict cytomegalovirus infection status. A later analysis re-examined previously published TCR beta repertoires from 610 or so donors and added high-resolution HLA genotyping to investigate patterns of TCR occurrence. Rather than drawing on any new phenotypic data, the later analysis identified candidate immune exposures from TCR beta sequences and the way those sequences occurred across donors. In an earlier analysis of a few hundred of the donors, high-throughput TCR beta sequencing was used to judge whether each TCR beta V gene segment behaved as functional or pseudogenic. Donor age, sex, ethnicity and CMV serostatus were collected together with the repertoire data. A later genetic analysis took genome-wide SNP genotypes for about three fifths of the 666 donors and used that subset as a discovery cohort. All discovery cohort repertoires had been generated using a single sequencing platform. HLA typing included class I and class II loci at four-digit resolution. The number of donors typed differed by locus, with about 620-630 for A, B, C, DRB1 and DQB1, 522 for DQA1, approximately 570 for DPA1, and 450 to 480 for DPB1. A few DR-DQ haplotypes were treated as single units for association and clustering because of strong linkage in the cohort. On average, roughly 200,000 unique TCR beta nucleotide sequences were sequenced per donor among 398 genotyped donors of the cohort, with roughly 18% of those sequences being non-productive.

The cohort comprised several hundred healthy bone marrow donors. All cohort members were sampled while nominally healthy, although unrecorded immune exposures were likely present. The donor tested CMV seropositive, placing the donor among the 250 to 300 seropositive members of the cohort. Every donor gave a peripheral blood sample, and the peripheral blood mononuclear cells from that sample were used for TCR beta sequencing. Genomic DNA extraction from the blood cell samples was performed with the Qiagen DNeasy Blood Extraction Kit. Here is what the overall study found, with its caveats: Because HLA typing was unavailable for some donors at each locus, only the typed subset was used in association tests. Correlated functional status among segregating V segments might reflect linkage disequilibrium, but an unknown experimental factor could not be ruled out. Because the 87-base-pair reads could not distinguish some IMGT-functional V segments, including TRBV6-2 and TRBV6-3, those segments were excluded. While some public TCRs were present in many individuals, most TCR sequences turned up only very rarely across donors. A later analysis associated 15,000 to 20,000 TCR beta sequences with specific HLA alleles at a false discovery rate of 0.05. Because counts were too low, roughly 16 rarely observed V segments, including chromosome 9 orphons, were excluded from the earlier analysis of some 590 of the donors. For the cohort, immune exposure information was limited to CMV serostatus. In a later analysis, HLA-associated TCR beta chains were found to be more clonally expanded and to have lower generation probabilities than equally common non-associated chains. According to the authors, the approach could potentially be generalized to other disease states and immunological phenotypes. In an earlier analysis of over 550 of the donors, most TCR beta V segments were observed in productive rearrangements about 87% or about 30% of the time, broadly matching IMGT annotations. In a later analysis, most CMV-associated TCR beta chains were found to appear HLA-restricted, with HLA associations seemingly driven largely by CMV exposure. A further reported finding was that TCR beta sequences accurately predicted the HLA-A and HLA-B alleles for most subjects in the first cohort. A few of the identified cytomegalovirus-associated TCR beta chains were confirmed in vitro to be specific for cytomegalovirus antigens. The classifier was reported to diagnose cytomegalovirus status with high specificity and sensitivity in both the original and validation cohorts. In a later analysis, several top co-occurrence clusters were reported to appear linked to parvovirus B19, influenza, CMV and Epstein-Barr virus. According to a later analysis, TCR association rates differed among HLA loci, with DRB1 alleles showing the most associated TCRs and HLA-C alleles showing the fewest. A later genetic analysis associated a missense DCLRE1C variant with V-gene and J-gene trimming of TCR beta chains, and an independent cohort replicated the association. The sequencing pipeline was judged likely to have produced a cluster of highly shared sequence variants as a technical artifact. According to a later genetic analysis, donors in an Asian-associated ancestry cluster had fewer N-insertions in productive TCRs than the approximately 670-donor mean. The presence/absence analyses assumed that sequencing depth was roughly uniform across donors, and that assumption may not be true. When HLA alleles, especially DR and DQ, strongly co-occurred, attributing TCR associations to individual alleles was difficult. The study gave a list of under 200 TCR beta chains associated with cytomegalovirus. In this cohort, only TCR beta chains were sequenced, and detectable features were limited by the absence of alpha or paired-chain data.

Library generation was performed with the immunoSEQ multiplex PCR assay. The multiplex PCR relied on a mix of 60 forward primers for TCR Vbeta segments and 13 reverse primers for TCR Jbeta segments. A multiplex PCR assay on genomic DNA amplified the CDR3 region of rearranged TCR beta genes. On the Illumina HiSeq System, the amplified TCR beta libraries were sequenced as 87-base-pair reads. The paper's data handling went like this. A later analysis counted some 74 million unique TCR beta chains across the 670 or so repertoires, and approximately 11 million of these chains were shared by at least two donors. To remove PCR and sequencing errors, raw reads were error-corrected and collapsed into unique sequences using a nearest-neighbor algorithm that merged closely related sequences. To assign V, D and J gene segments, CDR3 sequences were aligned to IMGT reference sequences. For a sequence to be retained, a match of at least six nucleotides was required to both a V gene segment and a J gene segment. A rearrangement was called productive if the CDR3 had no stop codons and remained in frame with V and J, and every other rearrangement was called non-productive. Following IMGT convention, CDR3 was defined as the stretch from the second conserved V-encoded cysteine to the conserved J-encoded phenylalanine. The earlier analysis of more than 450 of the donors excluded sequences that lacked an unambiguous match to a single V gene segment. An earlier analysis of fewer than 650 of the donors classified V segments as functional when productive rearrangements were above 56.7% and as segregating when the standard deviation between donors was above 5%. A statistical classification framework was developed to diagnose cytomegalovirus status using the catalog of TCR beta chain sequences. In a later analysis, V and J genes were assigned by comparing TCR nucleotide sequences against IMGT/GENE-DB human TR gene sequences. The TCRdist pipeline was used in a later analysis to assign CDR3 sequences and most-parsimonious VDJ recombination scenarios. In a later analysis, each TCR beta chain was defined by its CDR3 amino acid sequence together with its V-gene family, and reads without a unique V-gene family were excluded. To address suspected cross-contamination and a sequencing artifact, a later analysis removed 550 to 750 highly shared, low-generation-probability nucleotide sequences. For each public chain, a later analysis derived a clonal expansion index from normalized ranks of inferred template counts within each repertoire. A later analysis computed generation probabilities with a VDJ recombination model fitted to out-of-frame rearrangements, and checked the results against IGoR. Hypergeometric tests were used in a later analysis to score TCR-TCR, TCR-HLA and TCR-CMV co-occurrence, with a repertoire-size bias correction applied to the TCR pairs. A later analysis estimated false discovery rates by permuting HLA or CMV assignments 20 times. In a later analysis, co-occurring TCRs were grouped with DBSCAN, and TCRdist sequence similarity was added when clustering was performed within HLA-allele-positive subsets. Repertoires with fewer than 30,000 or more than 120,000 public chains, plus five repertoires with anomalous nucleotide sharing, were excluded from co-occurrence clustering. The table was pulled from immuneACCESS by TCRdb, which kept in-frame rearrangements only. Such tables lose some clones; where checked, under half of the loss comes from unresolved V genes, and the rest has no known cause. V and J calls and clone size are copied from that table; D and trimming were computed from the DNA. Here the sample has 100,000 to 150,000 clones; 74% occur a single time. The leading ten clones occupy over 3.5% of the sample.

Sequencing was performed on PBMCs. This TCR derives from a woman aged 50 to 65 in good health and CMV-seropositive. The V and J segments used are TRBV4-1 and TRBJ2-3, with 10 central nucleotides matching TRBD2. The CDR3: CASSQGLIAGGVTDTQYF. The base sequence is TGCGCCAGCAGCCAAGGTCTCATAGCGGGGGGAGTTACAGATACGCAGTATTTT.